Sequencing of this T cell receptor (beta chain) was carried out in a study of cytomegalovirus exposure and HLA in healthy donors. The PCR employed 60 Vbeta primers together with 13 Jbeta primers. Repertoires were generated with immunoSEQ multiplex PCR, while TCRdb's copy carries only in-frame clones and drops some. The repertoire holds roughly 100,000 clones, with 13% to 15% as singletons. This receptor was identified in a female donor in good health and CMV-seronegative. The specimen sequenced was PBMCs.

CDR3 DNA: TGTGCCAGTAGTATTAGAAACAGGGTATACGAGCAGTACTTC. Residues: CASSIRNRVYEQYF. The chain is built from TRBV19 and TRBJ2-7; TRBD1 is a possible D gene (6 bases). CDR1 and CDR2 (germline): LNHDA, SQIVND (reference sequence). Between the trimmed V and J ends, which lost 3 bases and 4 bases, there was a span of 13 bases. This CDR3 region has 14 residues.